This entry lists 22 T cell receptor beta chains sequenced from one sample in a study of CD8 T cells in ankylosing spondylitis. Overall study results and limits: Apparently characteristic of ankylosing spondylitis blood was a TCR beta motif (about eight highly homologous variants).

MiXCR, applied by TCRdb to the 5' RACE reads, yields one record per CDR3 protein. The sample shows some 700,000 distinct CDR3 sequences, roughly 19% of them seen only once. Their target antigens are unknown. Sequencing was done on a sample of blood, either unsorted or a sorted T cell fraction (not recorded which). These receptors originate from a male donor with ankylosing spondylitis.

This clonotype was seen a handful of times. The chain carries TRBV5-6 and TRBJ2-4, with 10 bases lining up with TRBD1. This CDR3 spans 18 amino acids. CDR1 and CDR2 from the germline V gene are SGHDT and YYEEEE. With V trimmed by 0 bases and J by 1 base, 7 bases remained unmatched. The DNA of the CDR3 is TGTGCCAGCAGCTTGGGGACAGGGGGAAAGGGGGCCAAAAACATTCAGTACTTC. It specifies CASSLGTGGKGAKNIQYF.

The rearrangement uses TRBV7-8 and TRBJ1-4; no definite D call. V was cut by 3 bases and J by 0 bases, with 8 bases left in between. This CDR3 spans 15 amino acids. Per germline, CDR1 SGHVS and CDR2 FQNEAQ. The CDR3 DNA follows: TGTGCCAGCAGCTTCATCTCCGCAACTAATGAAAAACTGTTTTTT. Translating gives CASSFISATNEKLFF.

V and J are TRBV5-1 and TRBJ2-1, with 7 bases aligning to TRBD2. The CDR3 length is 14 residues. Germline CDR1 and CDR2: SGHRS and YFSETQ. V gave up 5 bases and J gave up 8 bases; unmatched junction bases: 10. This CDR3 reads CASSFVLAIDEQFF. The CDR3 DNA sequence: TGCGCCAGCAGTTTTGTACTAGCGATTGATGAGCAGTTCTTC. Full variable domain (missing parts from reference TRBV5-1 and TRBJ2-1): KAGVTQTPRYLIKTRGQQVTLSCSPISGHRSVSWYQQTPGQGLQFLFEYFSETQRNKGNFPGRFSGRQFSNSRSEMNVSTLELGDSALYLCASSFVLAIDEQFFGPGTRLTVL.

This clonotype has a count of ten or more. The rearrangement links TRBV25-1 to TRBJ2-7; no definite D call. CDR1 MGHDK and CDR2 SYGVNS come from the germline V gene. The length of the CDR3 is 14 residues. Trimming removed 0 bases at V and 6 bases at J, with 12 bases between. CDR3 sequence reads: CASSEYNQAREQYF. CDR3 coding DNA: TGTGCCAGCAGTGAATATAACCAGGCTCGCGAGCAGTACTTC.

This clonotype was recorded many times. The CDR3 spells CASSMGLNTEAFF. The CDR3 DNA follows: TGTGCCAGCAGCATGGGGCTGAACACTGAAGCTTTCTTT. The chain joins TRBV7-9 to TRBJ1-1; possibly TRBD1 for D (5 bases). The ends were cut back, 5 bases at V and 0 bases at J, with 7 bases in the middle. CDR3 length: 13 amino acids. The germline V gene encodes CDR1 SEHNR and CDR2 FQNEAQ (reference sequence).

This clonotype was counted between two and nine times. The chain links TRBV4-1 to TRBJ2-7, with 10 bases fitting TRBD2. This CDR3 has 15 residues. The V and J ends lost 6 bases and 5 bases, in that order; junction bases with no gene match: 10. The germline gives CDR1 MGHRA, CDR2 YSYEKL. CDR3 in DNA: TGCGCCAGCAGTTTAAGCGGGAGGGCCATTGACGAGCAGTACTTC. Protein: CASSLSGRAIDEQYF.

This chain uses TRBV20-1 with TRBJ1-2; D is ambiguous. Per germline, CDR1 DFQATT and CDR2 SNEGSKA (reference sequence). This CDR3 has 11 residues. Trimming took 2 bases from V and 6 from J, leaving 7 bases between them. The DNA of the CDR3 is TGCAGTGCTAGAAGCCTTCATGGCTACACCTTC. It is translated as CSARSLHGYTF.

This clonotype showed up many times. This chain connects TRBV20-1 to TRBJ2-5, with D tentatively TRBD1 or TRBD2 (5 bases each). Germline V lookup: CDR1 DFQATT, CDR2 SNEGSKA (reference sequence). CDR3 size: 13 residues. The V and J ends lost 6 bases and 4 bases respectively, with 15 bases between them. The chain's CDR3 is CSASPAGRETQYF. The CDR3 nucleotides are TGCAGTGCCTCCCCGGCAGGGAGAGAGACCCAGTACTTC.

Only a few counts were recorded for this clonotype. The chain has TRBV4-2 and TRBJ1-1, with D hard to call. The CDR3 contains 15 residues. Per germline, CDR1 LGHNA and CDR2 YNFKEQ. Trimming cost V 1 base and J 4 bases, with 13 bases left between them. CDR3 coding DNA: TGTGCCAGCAGCCAAGTCCGGGGAGGCGGCACTGAAGCTTTCTTT. Its protein is CASSQVRGGGTEAFF.

This clonotype was recorded many times. V is TRBV13 and J is TRBJ1-1; D ambiguous. Trimming removed 7 bases from V and 1 base from J, with 4 bases in between. This CDR3 spans 11 amino acids. CDR1 PRHDT and CDR2 FYEKMQ come from the germline V gene (reference sequence). The CDR3 bases are TGTGCCAGCAAGGGGAACACTGAAGCTTTCTTT. It codes for CASKGNTEAFF.

This chain links TRBV6-1 with TRBJ2-2, with 14 positions matching TRBD2. CDR1 MNHNS and CDR2 SASEGT come from the germline V gene. J lost 7 bases, V lost 5 bases, and 12 bases had no gene match. This CDR3 spans 18 amino acids. CDR3 residues: CASSHTSGTSGSNGELFF. Here the CDR3 DNA reads TGTGCCAGCAGTCATACTTCCGGGACTAGCGGGAGTAACGGGGAGCTGTTTTTT.

The V and J genes are TRBV29-1 and TRBJ1-1; TRBD1 is a possible D gene (6 bases). Germline V gene lookup returns CDR1 SQVTM and CDR2 ANQGSEA. The CDR3 consists of 12 residues. The V end was cut by 8 bases, the J end by 0 bases, with 10 bases between. The chain's CDR3 is CSTGQLNTEAFF. DNA of the CDR3: TGCAGCACTGGACAGCTGAACACTGAAGCTTTCTTT.

V gene TRBV10-2 combines with J gene TRBJ1-5; 9 nucleotides agree with TRBD1. This CDR3 spans 15 amino acids. The V segment lost 4 bases and the J segment 5 bases; nucleotides outside the gene matches: 6. The germline gives CDR1 WSHSY, CDR2 SAAADI. The CDR3 region is CASSGRQGVDQPQHF. The CDR3 DNA follows: TGCGCCAGCAGTGGGAGACAGGGGGTGGATCAGCCCCAGCATTTT.

In its sample, this clonotype was seen a few times. V gene TRBV20-1 combines with J gene TRBJ2-2, with TRBD2 matching 10 bases. Germline CDR1 and CDR2: DFQATT and SNEGSKA (reference sequence). The CDR3 spans 14 residues. With V trimmed by 5 bases and J by 5 bases, 5 bases remained unmatched. CDR3 sequence (DNA): TGCAGTGCTCTAGCGGGGGCAGGGACCGGGGAGCTGTTTTTT. The encoded protein is CSALAGAGTGELFF.

This clonotype was observed a handful of times. DNA for the CDR3: TGTGCCACCAGTGACCCTAGCCAAGAGACCCAGTACTTC. Protein: CATSDPSQETQYF. This rearrangement joins TRBV24-1 to TRBJ2-5; D is ambiguous. Looked up from germline, CDR1 is KGHDR and CDR2 is SFDVKD. The CDR3 totals 13 residues. Trimming took 4 bases from V and 1 from J, leaving 6 bases between them.

This clonotype was counted ten times or more. The chain uses TRBV5-6 and TRBJ2-1; no firm D call. V shed 0 bases and J shed 0 bases, with 7 bases lying between them. Germline CDR1 is SGHDT and CDR2 is YYEEEE. This CDR3 region has 15 residues. In nucleotides, the CDR3 is TGTGCCAGCAGCTTGGACCCTAGCTCCTACAATGAGCAGTTCTTC. This gives the protein CASSLDPSSYNEQFF.

This clonotype was recorded many times. A junction end diverges from the germline sequence, so it may reflect a read error. The CDR3 sequence is CASSEGETQYF. Written as DNA, the CDR3 is TGTGCCAGCAGCGAAGGGGAGACCCAGTACTTC. This chain uses TRBV10-2 with TRBJ2-5; D is undetermined. The germline CDR1 and CDR2 sequences are WSHSY and SAAADI. The CDR3 has 11 amino acids.

The chain employs TRBV2 and TRBJ2-7; D gene uncertain. Germline assignment: CDR1 SNHLY and CDR2 FYNNEI. The CDR3 is made up of 12 amino acids. Deletions cut 1 base from V and 2 bases from J, with 3 bases between. CDR3 sequence: CASSEDTYEQYF. CDR3 coding DNA: TGTGCCAGCAGTGAAGATACCTACGAGCAGTACTTC.

This clonotype was observed a handful of times. V gene TRBV2 combines with J gene TRBJ1-1; D remains ambiguous. Germline V gene sequence: CDR1 SNHLY, CDR2 FYNNEI. V was trimmed by 8 bases and J by 1 base, leaving 8 bases between them. This CDR3 spans 12 amino acids. The CDR3 coding sequence is TGTGCCAGCGAACCCTGGAACACTGAAGCTTTCTTT. Its protein is CASEPWNTEAFF.

The chain couples TRBV11-1 to TRBJ2-6, with TRBD1 identical over 10 bases. Germline CDR1 SGHAT, CDR2 FQDESV (reference sequence). V was clipped by 5 bases and J by 2 bases; unmatched bases: 12. This CDR3 region has 19 residues. This CDR3 is CASSPRQGADLTGANVLTF. CDR3 in DNA: TGTGCCAGCAGCCCAAGACAGGGGGCGGATTTAACTGGGGCCAACGTCCTGACTTTC. The entire variable domain, with the rest obtained from reference TRBV11-1 and TRBJ2-6, is as follows: EAEVAQSPRYKITEKSQAVAFWCDPISGHATLYWYRQILGQGPELLVQFQDESVVDDSQLPKDRFSAERLKGVDSTLKIQPAELGDSAMYLCASSPRQGADLTGANVLTFGAGSRLTVL.

Only a few counts were recorded for this clonotype. This chain's CDR3 is CASDGRGTEAFF. CDR3 in DNA: TGTGCCTCGGACGGACGAGGCACTGAAGCTTTCTTT. The chain employs TRBV2 and TRBJ1-1; no definite D call. Trimming took off 11 bases at V and 4 bases at J, with 14 bases between the two ends. Germline V lookup: CDR1 SNHLY, CDR2 FYNNEI. The CDR3 length is 12 residues. The whole variable domain, remainder taken from reference TRBV2 and TRBJ1-1, is EPEVTQTPSHQVTQMGQEVILRCVPISNHLYFYWYRQILGQKVEFLVSFYNNEISEKSEIFDDQFSVERPDGSNFTLKIRSTKLEDSAMYFCASDGRGTEAFFGQGTRLTVV.

CDR3 residues: CASSPGDGYTF. CDR3 DNA: TGTGCCAGCAGCCCAGGGGATGGCTACACCTTC. The chain is built from TRBV7-9 and TRBJ1-2; D is possibly TRBD1 (6 bases). The CDR3 sequence is 11 residues long. CDR1 SEHNR and CDR2 FQNEAQ come from the germline V gene (reference sequence). Trimming took off 5 bases at V and 6 bases at J, with 7 bases between the two ends.